Listed below are T cell receptor beta chains from one sample, sequenced in a study of blood T cells in healthy people across ages. TCRdb redid the calling of the 5' RACE reads with MiXCR, one entry per CDR3 protein. The table lists 1.5 million to 2 million distinct CDR3 sequences, roughly two fifths of them singletons. Sequenced sample: blood. These receptors originate from a human donor in good health. The CDR3 runs from the conserved cysteine through the conserved F or W. A D gene is named only where the DNA matches it firmly. Rows give clone size only sometimes, using once, few, many, or a class for an expanded clone.

D | J | V | size | length | CDR3 | DNA
- | TRBJ2-5 | TRBV18 | - | 14 | CASSPQAGRETQYF | TGTGCCAGCTCACCACAGGCGGGGCGTGAGACCCAGTACTTC
- | TRBJ2-3 | TRBV2 | - | 15 | CASSEGGGSTDTQYF | TGTGCCAGCAGTGAAGGTGGGGGCAGCACAGATACGCAGTATTTT
- | TRBJ2-7 | TRBV12-3/TRBV12-4 | - | 15 | CASSQQGSAIYEQYF | TGTGCCAGCAGCCAACAGGGTTCGGCAATTTACGAGCAGTACTTC
- | TRBJ1-4 | TRBV12-3/TRBV12-4 | once | 13 | CASSLRPGTPKFF | TGTGCCAGCAGTCTTCGGCCCGGCACGCCCAAGTTTTTT
- | TRBJ1-2 | TRBV29-1 | few | 11 | CSVVRGSGYTF | TGCAGCGTTGTTCGGGGTTCGGGCTACACCTTC
TRBD1 | TRBJ2-3 | TRBV12-3/TRBV12-4 | once | 15 | CASSSTGQGPDTQYF | TGTGCCAGCAGTTCCACGGGACAGGGTCCAGATACGCAGTATTTT
- | TRBJ2-7 | TRBV27 | - | 16 | CASRRGRQGSSYEQYF | TGTGCCAGTCGGCGGGGGAGACAGGGTAGCTCCTACGAGCAGTACTTC
- | TRBJ2-4 | TRBV20-1 | few | 15 | CSAMQIQGLRMEQYF | TGCAGTGCTATGCAGATACAGGGCCTCAGGATGGAGCAGTACTTC
- | TRBJ2-5 | TRBV25-1 | - | 11 | CASIGTGTQYF | TGTGCCAGCATTGGGACGGGGACCCAGTACTTC
- | TRBJ2-7 | TRBV20-1 | - | 14 | CSATPAGQGYEQYF | TGCAGTGCTACCCCGGCGGGACAAGGATACGAGCAGTACTTC
- | TRBJ2-7 | TRBV2 | - | 13 | CASSHGQYYEQYF | TGTGCCAGCAGCCACGGACAGTACTACGAGCAGTACTTC
TRBD1 | TRBJ1-5 | TRBV10-3 | - | 15 | CAISERGRVDQPQHF | TGTGCCATCAGTGAGAGGGGGCGGGTTGATCAGCCCCAGCATTTT
- | TRBJ2-7 | TRBV7-9 | - | 14 | CASSLMLGSREQYF | TGTGCCAGCAGCTTAATGTTAGGGTCCCGCGAGCAGTACTTC
- | TRBJ1-2 | TRBV27 | - | 12 | CASFSPPSGYTF | TGTGCCAGCTTTTCTCCTCCATCGGGCTACACCTTC
- | TRBJ2-7 | TRBV7-2 | many | 14 | CASRFDSFSYEQYF | TGTGCCAGCAGGTTCGACAGTTTCTCCTACGAGCAGTACTTC
- | TRBJ1-4 | TRBV4-3 | few | 20 | CASSQEPLMGRFATNEKLFF | TGCGCCAGCAGCCAAGAACCACTCATGGGACGGTTTGCAACTAATGAAAAACTGTTTTTT
- | TRBJ1-2 | TRBV6-5 | - | 12 | CASGGIMSGYTF | TGTGCCAGCGGGGGTATAATGAGTGGCTACACCTTC
- | TRBJ1-4 | TRBV5-5 | - | 15 | CASSLAGQGNEKRFF | TGTGCCAGCAGCTTGGCCGGCCAGGGGAATGAAAAACGGTTTTTT
- | TRBJ2-3 | TRBV5-5 | - | 17 | CASLPRSSSGGADTQYF | TGTGCCAGCTTGCCTCGGTCGTCTTCCGGGGGAGCAGATACGCAGTATTTT
TRBD2 | TRBJ2-1 | TRBV4-2 | many | 17 | CASSQGGASGVYNEQFF | TGTGCCAGCAGCCAAGGCGGGGCTAGCGGGGTCTACAATGAGCAGTTCTTC
TRBD1 | TRBJ1-5 | TRBV6-2/TRBV6-3 | - | 18 | CASSYVGQDVYSNQPQHF | TGTGCCAGCAGTTACGTGGGACAGGACGTTTATAGCAATCAGCCCCAGCATTTT
TRBD1 | TRBJ1-1 | TRBV24-1 | once | 14 | CATRGDRGHTEAFF | TGTGCCACCAGGGGGGACAGGGGGCACACTGAAGCTTTCTTT
TRBD1 | TRBJ2-5 | TRBV7-2 | - | 13 | CASSLGQGGSQYF | TGTGCCAGCAGCCTGGGACAGGGGGGGTCCCAGTACTTC